A selection of T cell receptor beta chains follows, all from one sample in a study of long-term antiretroviral therapy in people with HIV. Only in-frame clones appear in the TCRdb table, and some are missing; sequencing was by immunoSEQ multiplex PCR. The repertoire holds some 16,000 clones, with about 88% as singletons. The sample in question was unsorted PBMCs, obtained 0.5 years after starting antiretroviral therapy. The receptors shown here come from a woman aged 40 to 49 with HIV. CDR3s include the opening cysteine and the closing phenylalanine or tryptophan. The D gene is left open where the match is weak. Rows give clone size only sometimes, using once, few, many, or a class for an expanded clone.

v_gene: TRBV18
abundance: .
d_gene: .
j_gene: TRBJ2-5
CDR3aa: CASSPPEGRETQYF
CDR3nt: TGTGCCAGCTCACCACCAGAGGGTAGGGAGACCCAGTACTTC

v_gene: TRBV7-9
abundance: .
d_gene: .
j_gene: TRBJ2-3
CDR3aa: CASSPRPLTDTQYF
CDR3nt: TGTGCCAGCAGCCCGCGACCCTTAACAGATACGCAGTATTTT

v_gene: TRBV5-6
abundance: .
d_gene: .
j_gene: TRBJ2-7
CDR3aa: CASSFNDKTQYF
CDR3nt: TGTGCCAGCAGCTTTAATGATAAGACGCAGTACTTC

v_gene: TRBV15
abundance: .
d_gene: TRBD1
j_gene: TRBJ2-3
CDR3aa: CATSRGTGTGGDTQYF
CDR3nt: TGTGCCACCAGCAGAGGAACAGGGACAGGCGGAGATACGCAGTATTTT

v_gene: TRBV7-2
abundance: .
d_gene: .
j_gene: TRBJ2-1
CDR3aa: CASSLSAGSYNEQFF
CDR3nt: TGTGCCAGCAGCTTATCCGCAGGCTCCTACAATGAGCAGTTCTTC

v_gene: TRBV28
abundance: few
d_gene: .
j_gene: TRBJ1-3
CDR3aa: CASSPFQGISGNTIYF
CDR3nt: TGTGCCAGCAGTCCGTTCCAGGGAATCTCTGGAAACACCATATATTTT

v_gene: TRBV5-6
abundance: .
d_gene: .
j_gene: TRBJ2-7
CDR3aa: CASSFRGAREQYF
CDR3nt: TGTGCCAGCAGCTTCCGAGGGGCTAGGGAGCAGTACTTC

v_gene: TRBV12-5
abundance: .
d_gene: TRBD2
j_gene: TRBJ2-4
CDR3aa: CASATSGENIQYF
CDR3nt: TGTGCTAGTGCAACTAGCGGTGAAAACATTCAGTACTTC

v_gene: TRBV5-1
abundance: once
d_gene: .
j_gene: TRBJ2-7
CDR3aa: CASTLGAGWQSYEQYF
CDR3nt: TGCGCCAGCACCCTGGGGGCGGGGTGGCAATCCTACGAGCAGTACTTC

v_gene: TRBV6-5
abundance: .
d_gene: TRBD2
j_gene: TRBJ2-5
CDR3aa: CASSYSGGSGETQYF
CDR3nt: TGTGCCAGCAGTTACTCTGGCGGGAGTGGCGAGACCCAGTACTTC